Listed below are T cell receptor beta chains from one sample, sequenced in a study of T-cell memory formation after mild COVID-19. TCRdb itself ran the 5' RACE reads through MiXCR, one entry per CDR3 protein. The sample consists of 300,000 to 350,000 distinct CDR3 sequences, around 15% of them appearing once. Specimen: PBMCs or a T cell subset sorted from them (not recorded which). These receptors were collected from a man in his late teens or twenties who had mild COVID-19 (a few samples of this study predate the infection). Cell type and time point are not known. The conserved cysteine and the conserved F or W are not part of the CDR3 here. Size tells how often a clone was seen (once, few, many) or the class of an expanded clone, and some rows leave it out.

len | v_gene | abundance | CDR3aa
13 | TRBV25-1 | few | ASSDPRTGVNEQF
11 | TRBV24-1 | . | ATSDLDSETQY
11 | TRBV10-2 | . | ASSEGPYNEQF
13 | TRBV6-5 | . | ASSYGTGSSYEQY
15 | TRBV7-2 | . | ASSLWTSGDNTDTQY
14 | TRBV29-1 | many | SVEDRLNRTPYEQY
11 | TRBV27 | . | ASRWKWGSPLH
10 | TRBV29-1 | once | SVATSGGLQF
16 | TRBV7-2 | few | ASSSDISGGGGTDTQY
13 | TRBV12-3/TRBV12-4 | few | ASRRLAGSQETQY
12 | TRBV7-9 | . | ASSSGGRPYEQY
11 | TRBV6-6 | many | ASSHRQAYGYT
14 | TRBV7-8 | few | ASSSFWLAGTGELF
15 | TRBV5-1 | . | ASSLAPQGPSSYEQY
14 | TRBV7-6 | few | ASSLATERDSEKLF
14 | TRBV6-5 | few | ASSFSRPGRGNEQF
8 | TRBV9 | . | ASLLESQY
13 | TRBV7-2 | many | ASSPARGPTDTQY
12 | TRBV28 | many | ASSSGGFTGELF
14 | TRBV6-2/TRBV6-3 | few | ASSYSGTFLYNEQF
12 | TRBV27 | . | ASSLAFSDSPLH
11 | TRBV20-1 | . | SATPVPPSTQY
13 | TRBV4-3 | . | ASSQASGTNGKLF
11 | TRBV7-2 | . | ASSLSNNYEQF
12 | TRBV20-1 | few | SASRGANTGELF
13 | TRBV12-3/TRBV12-4 | . | ASRRTGTGANVLT
12 | TRBV20-1 | few | SAGARAGNEKLF
13 | TRBV6-5 | few | ASREGTGGTDTQY
10 | TRBV12-3/TRBV12-4 | . | ASRSRDYGYT
12 | TRBV11-3 | . | ASSPRMGYDEQF
13 | TRBV6-5 | . | ASSAYSGGVYEQY
11 | TRBV10-3 | few | ATSGRMRYGYT
11 | TRBV12-3/TRBV12-4 | . | ASSLMTNYGYT
11 | TRBV6-2/TRBV6-3 | . | ASSYLRVTEAF
12 | TRBV2 | . | ASRKGQHSYEQY
12 | TRBV5-1 | many | ASSLGDQNQPQH
11 | TRBV5-5 | few | ASSAVMNTEAF
13 | TRBV20-1 | . | SARDLTSGVKTQY
13 | TRBV7-9 | few | ASSLGQTSTGELF
11 | TRBV15 | few | ATSREGGQTQY
13 | TRBV4-3 | . | ASSQEWGFGNIQY
9 | TRBV29-1 | few | SVVQGETQY
14 | TRBV6-5 | . | ASSYLGGGPVNEQF
11 | TRBV6-2/TRBV6-3 | . | ASRLRGGTEAF
14 | TRBV9 | few | ASSGEAGGPYNEQF
12 | TRBV6-5 | . | ASSSLGGGTEAF
12 | TRBV5-1 | . | ASILAGGSDEQF
16 | TRBV7-9 | few | ASSPLVGVSLTNTEAF
11 | TRBV7-6 | . | ASSTTETDTQY
11 | TRBV10-1 | few | ASSESWAHEQY
13 | TRBV10-3 | few | AISEPGLAGAEQY
13 | TRBV19 | . | ASSTIPSPGDGYT
11 | TRBV20-1 | . | SASLHGAQPQH
15 | TRBV7-3 | few | ASTAAWGQGSTDTQY
13 | TRBV5-1 | . | ASSFRFPSTDTQY
12 | TRBV6-5 | few | ASSYSSPAGEAF
12 | TRBV10-2 | few | ASRRRGASDEQY
14 | TRBV7-3 | few | ASSLLGGVNTGELF
15 | TRBV1 | . | TSSQELTRFVGYGYT
12 | TRBV20-1 | many | SARDLVGGDTQY